These 6 T cell receptor beta chains share one sample of origin, sequenced in a study of T cell responses to AZD1222 COVID-19 vaccine. Sequencing was performed with immunoSEQ multiplex PCR; in TCRdb, only in-frame clones are kept and a portion is missing. The sample has about 120,000 clones; approximately 88% are singletons. Sequenced material: peripheral blood, taken 28 days after the second AZD1222 dose. The receptor source for this set is an adult who received the AZD1222 COVID-19 vaccine.

This chain connects TRBV4-3 to TRBJ1-2, with 9 bases matching TRBD1. This CDR3 contains 15 residues. Germline CDR1 LGHNA, CDR2 YSLEER. J was trimmed by 8 bases and V by 0 bases; bases with no gene match: 7. The CDR3 protein is CASSQEWGQGSGYTF. The CDR3 DNA reads TGCGCCAGCAGCCAAGAATGGGGACAGGGCAGCGGCTACACCTTC.

As concerns this clone: Additional DNA sequences in this sample encode the identical CDR3. The chain uses TRBV5-8 and TRBJ1-1; D remains unclear. CDR1 SGHTS and CDR2 YDEGEE come from the germline V gene. This CDR3 contains 13 residues. Trimming stripped 0 bases from V and 1 base from J, with 4 bases between. CDR3 protein: CASSLGRNTEAFF. CDR3 sequence (DNA): TGTGCCAGCAGCTTGGGCCGGAACACTGAAGCTTTCTTT.

The rearrangement uses TRBV29-1 and TRBJ1-1; no clear D gene. There are 14 residues in the CDR3. The V end was cut by 3 bases, the J end by 0 bases, with 11 bases between. Germline V gene data show CDR1 as SQVTM and CDR2 as ANQGSEA. The CDR3 sequence is CSVDAPGLNTEAFF. In DNA form, the CDR3 reads TGCAGCGTTGACGCACCGGGTCTGAACACTGAAGCTTTCTTT.

V usage is TRBV29-1 and J usage is TRBJ2-7; unclear D gene. The CDR3 totals 13 residues. The V gene lost 3 bases and the J gene lost 0 bases, with 9 bases spanning the gap. Germline V gives CDR1 SQVTM, CDR2 ANQGSEA. CDR3 nucleotide sequence: TGCAGCGTTGACATTAGGAACTCCTACGAGCAGTACTTC. Translating it yields CSVDIRNSYEQYF.

The V call is TRBV4-2, the J call TRBJ1-1; D remains ambiguous. Trimming removed 0 bases from V and 2 bases from J, with 13 bases in between. Germline V gives CDR1 LGHNA, CDR2 YNFKEQ. The CDR3 length is 16 residues. CDR3 loop: CASSQEWQTPNTEAFF. CDR3 DNA: TGTGCCAGCAGCCAAGAGTGGCAGACTCCTAACACTGAAGCTTTCTTT.

The rearrangement joins TRBV11-2 to TRBJ1-6; no firm D call. The ends were cut back, 3 bases at V and 12 bases at J, with 12 bases in the middle. The V gene's germline CDR1 is SGHAT and CDR2 FQNNGV. This CDR3 is 13 amino acids long. Written as DNA, the CDR3 is TGTGCCAGCAGCTTCGGATCTGAAAGACCCCTCCACTTT. Protein product: CASSFGSERPLHF.